This T cell receptor beta chain was identified during a study of technical replicates of blood from four donors. Profiled with immunoSEQ multiplex PCR; TCRdb holds only in-frame clones, not every one. This sample has approximately 75,000 clones, with approximately 97% found just once. The CDR3 runs 11 residues. The germline V and J ends were trimmed by 2 bases and 8 bases, with 6 bases remaining between them. The germline V gene has CDR1 SEHNR and CDR2 FQNEAQ (reference sequence). This TCR came from a human donor in good health. Source material: T cells isolated from PBMCs. The chain links TRBV7-9 to TRBJ1-1; no reliable D call. CDR3 DNA sequence: TGTGCCAGCAGCTTAACAGTAGAAGCTTTCTTT. Translated, it gives CASSLTVEAFF.